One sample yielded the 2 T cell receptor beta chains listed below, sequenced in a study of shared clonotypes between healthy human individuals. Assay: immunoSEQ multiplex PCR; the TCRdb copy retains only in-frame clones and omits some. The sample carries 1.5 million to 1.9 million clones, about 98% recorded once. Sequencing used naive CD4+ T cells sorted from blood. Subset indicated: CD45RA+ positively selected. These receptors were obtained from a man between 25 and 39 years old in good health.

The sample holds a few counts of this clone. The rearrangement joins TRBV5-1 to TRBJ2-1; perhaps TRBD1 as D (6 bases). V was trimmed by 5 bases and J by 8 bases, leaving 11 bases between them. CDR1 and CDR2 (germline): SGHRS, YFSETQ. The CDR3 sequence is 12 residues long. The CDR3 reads CASRSGEHEQFF. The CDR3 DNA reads TGCGCCAGCAGATCAGGGGAGCATGAGCAGTTCTTC.

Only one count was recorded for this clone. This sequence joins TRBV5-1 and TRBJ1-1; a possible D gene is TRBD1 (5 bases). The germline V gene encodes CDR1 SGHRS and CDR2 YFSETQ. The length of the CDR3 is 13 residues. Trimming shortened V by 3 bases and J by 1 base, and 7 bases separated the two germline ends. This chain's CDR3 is CASSYGGNTEAFF. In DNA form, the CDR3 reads TGCGCCAGCAGCTACGGGGGGAACACTGAAGCTTTCTTT.